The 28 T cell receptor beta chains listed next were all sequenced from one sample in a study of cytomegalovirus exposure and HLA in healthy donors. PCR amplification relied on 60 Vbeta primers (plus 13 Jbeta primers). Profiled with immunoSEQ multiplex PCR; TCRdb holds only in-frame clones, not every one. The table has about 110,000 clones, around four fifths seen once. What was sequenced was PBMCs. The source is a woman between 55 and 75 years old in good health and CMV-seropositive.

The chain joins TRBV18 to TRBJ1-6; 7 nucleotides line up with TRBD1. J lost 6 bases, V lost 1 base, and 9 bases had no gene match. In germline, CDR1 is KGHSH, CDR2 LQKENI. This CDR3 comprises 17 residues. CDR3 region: CASSPLGTASSNSPLHF. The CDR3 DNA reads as TGTGCCAGCTCACCACTCGGGACAGCTTCATCTAATTCACCCCTCCACTTT.

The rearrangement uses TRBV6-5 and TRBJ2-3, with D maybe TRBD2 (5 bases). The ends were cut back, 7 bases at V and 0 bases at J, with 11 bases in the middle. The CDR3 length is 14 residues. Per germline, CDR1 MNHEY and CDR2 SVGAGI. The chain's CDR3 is CASKYSESTDTQYF. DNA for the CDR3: TGTGCCAGCAAGTATAGCGAGAGCACAGATACGCAGTATTTT.

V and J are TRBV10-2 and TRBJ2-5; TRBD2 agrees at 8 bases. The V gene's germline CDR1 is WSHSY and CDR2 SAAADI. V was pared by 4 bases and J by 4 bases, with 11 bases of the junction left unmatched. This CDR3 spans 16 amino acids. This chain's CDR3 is CASSGSTTSDRETQYF. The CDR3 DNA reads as TGCGCCAGCAGTGGATCTACGACTAGCGATAGAGAGACCCAGTACTTC.

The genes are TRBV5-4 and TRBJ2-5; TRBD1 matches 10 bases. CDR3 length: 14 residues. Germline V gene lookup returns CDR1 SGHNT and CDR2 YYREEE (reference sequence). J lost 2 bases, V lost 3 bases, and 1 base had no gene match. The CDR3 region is CASSWDRGQETQYF. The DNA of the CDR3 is TGTGCCAGCAGCTGGGACAGGGGTCAAGAGACCCAGTACTTC.

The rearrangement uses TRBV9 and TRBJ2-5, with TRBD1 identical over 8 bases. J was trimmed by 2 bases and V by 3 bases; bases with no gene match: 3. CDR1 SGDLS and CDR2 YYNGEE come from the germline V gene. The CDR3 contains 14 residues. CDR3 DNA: TGTGCCAGCAGCGGACAGGGGTGGCAAGAGACCCAGTACTTC. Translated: CASSGQGWQETQYF.

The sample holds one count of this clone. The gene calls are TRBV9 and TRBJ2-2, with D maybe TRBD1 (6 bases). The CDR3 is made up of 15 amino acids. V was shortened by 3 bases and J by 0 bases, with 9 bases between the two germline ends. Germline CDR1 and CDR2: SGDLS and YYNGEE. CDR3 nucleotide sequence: TGTGCCAGCAGCGCAAGGGGGACGAACACCGGGGAGCTGTTTTTT. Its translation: CASSARGTNTGELFF.

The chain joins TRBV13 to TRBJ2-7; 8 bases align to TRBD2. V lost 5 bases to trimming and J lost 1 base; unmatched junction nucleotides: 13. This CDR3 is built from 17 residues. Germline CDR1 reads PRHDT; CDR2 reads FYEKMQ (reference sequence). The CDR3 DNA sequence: TGTGCCAGCAGCCTTAGCGGGACCTTGTTGGGTTCCTACGAGCAGTACTTC. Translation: CASSLSGTLLGSYEQYF.

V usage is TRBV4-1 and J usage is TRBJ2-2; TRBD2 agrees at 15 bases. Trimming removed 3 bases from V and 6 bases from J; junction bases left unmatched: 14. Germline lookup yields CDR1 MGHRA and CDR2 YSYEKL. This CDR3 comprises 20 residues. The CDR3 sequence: CASSHLGLAGGLRRSGELFF. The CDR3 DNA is TGCGCCAGCAGCCATTTGGGACTAGCGGGGGGCTTACGTAGGTCCGGGGAGCTGTTTTTT.

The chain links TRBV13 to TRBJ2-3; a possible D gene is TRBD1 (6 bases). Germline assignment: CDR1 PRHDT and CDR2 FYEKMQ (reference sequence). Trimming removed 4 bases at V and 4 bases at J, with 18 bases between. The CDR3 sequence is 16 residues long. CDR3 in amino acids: CASSSPQTGVADTQYF. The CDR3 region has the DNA TGTGCCAGCAGCTCCCCCCAGACAGGAGTGGCAGATACGCAGTATTTT.

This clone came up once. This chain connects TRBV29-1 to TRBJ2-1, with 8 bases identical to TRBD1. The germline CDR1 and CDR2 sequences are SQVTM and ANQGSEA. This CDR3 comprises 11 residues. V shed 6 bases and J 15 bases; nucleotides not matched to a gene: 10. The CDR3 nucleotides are TGCAGCGTGAGGGGGACAGGCTTGGGGTTCTTC. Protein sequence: CSVRGTGLGFF.

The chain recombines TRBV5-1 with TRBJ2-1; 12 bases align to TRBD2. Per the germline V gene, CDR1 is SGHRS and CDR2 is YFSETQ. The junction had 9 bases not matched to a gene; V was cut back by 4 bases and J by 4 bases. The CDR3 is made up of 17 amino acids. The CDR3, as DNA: TGCGCCAGCAGCACCACTCTAGCGGGAGGGAAATACAATGAGCAGTTCTTC. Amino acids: CASSTTLAGGKYNEQFF.

The CDR3 DNA reads as TGTGCCACCACCAGGGGGTTAGCGGACCGTAGGATCCACGAGCAGTACTTC. It yields the protein CATTRGLADRRIHEQYF. V and J are TRBV9 and TRBJ2-7; the D gene is possibly TRBD1 (7 bases). The V and J ends lost 9 bases and 5 bases respectively, with 30 bases between them. The CDR3 extends over 17 amino acids. Germline V lookup: CDR1 SGDLS, CDR2 YYNGEE. Based on the CDR3 plus reference TRBV9 and TRBJ2-7, the full variable domain is DSGVTQTPKHLITATGQRVTLRCSPRSGDLSVYWYQQSLDQGLQFLIQYYNGEERAKGNILERFSAQQFPDLHSELNLSSLELGDSALYFCATTRGLADRRIHEQYFGPGTRLTVT.

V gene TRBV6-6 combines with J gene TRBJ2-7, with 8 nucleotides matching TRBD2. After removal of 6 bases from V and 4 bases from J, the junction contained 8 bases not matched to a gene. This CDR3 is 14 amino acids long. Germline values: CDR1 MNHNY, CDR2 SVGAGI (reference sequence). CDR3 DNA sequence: TGTGCCAGCAGCTACCTAAGCGGGAGTTACGAGCAGTACTTC. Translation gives CASSYLSGSYEQYF.

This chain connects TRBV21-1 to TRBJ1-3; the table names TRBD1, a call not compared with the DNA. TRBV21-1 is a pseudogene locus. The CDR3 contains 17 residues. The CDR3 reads CASSKGGRGSTGNTIYF. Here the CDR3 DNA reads TGTGCCAGCAGCAAAGGTGGCAGGGGGTCCACTGGAAACACCATATATTTT.

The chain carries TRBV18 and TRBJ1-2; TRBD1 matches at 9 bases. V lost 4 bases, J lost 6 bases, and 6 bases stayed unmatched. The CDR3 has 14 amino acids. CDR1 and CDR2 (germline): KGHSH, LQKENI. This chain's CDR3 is CASSRVGTGNGYTF. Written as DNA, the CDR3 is TGTGCCAGCTCACGCGTAGGGACAGGGAATGGCTACACCTTC.

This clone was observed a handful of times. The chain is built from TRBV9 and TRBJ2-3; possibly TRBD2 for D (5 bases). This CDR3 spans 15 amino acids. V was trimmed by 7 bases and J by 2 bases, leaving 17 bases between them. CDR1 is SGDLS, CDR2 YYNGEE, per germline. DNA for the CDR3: TGTGCCAGCGGACCTTCTACTAGATCCACAGATACGCAGTATTTT. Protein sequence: CASGPSTRSTDTQYF.

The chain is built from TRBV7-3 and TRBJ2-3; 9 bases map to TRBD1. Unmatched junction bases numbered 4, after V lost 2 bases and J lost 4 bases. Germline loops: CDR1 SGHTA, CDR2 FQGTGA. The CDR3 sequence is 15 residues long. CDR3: CASSLGTGMADTQYF. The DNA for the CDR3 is TGTGCCAGCAGCTTAGGGACAGGGATGGCAGATACGCAGTATTTT.

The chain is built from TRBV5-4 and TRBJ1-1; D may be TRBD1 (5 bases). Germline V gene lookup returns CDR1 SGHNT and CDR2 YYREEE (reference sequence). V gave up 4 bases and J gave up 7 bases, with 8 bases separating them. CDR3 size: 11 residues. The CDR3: CASSRGIEAFF. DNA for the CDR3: TGTGCCAGCAGCCGGGGGATTGAAGCTTTCTTT.

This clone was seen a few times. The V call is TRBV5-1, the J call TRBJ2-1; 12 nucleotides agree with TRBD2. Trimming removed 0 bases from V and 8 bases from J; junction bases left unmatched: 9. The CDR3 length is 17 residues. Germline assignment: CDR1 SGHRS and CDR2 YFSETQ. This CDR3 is CASSLVGRLAGEDEQFF. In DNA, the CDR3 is TGCGCCAGCAGCTTGGTCGGGAGACTAGCGGGAGAGGATGAGCAGTTCTTC.

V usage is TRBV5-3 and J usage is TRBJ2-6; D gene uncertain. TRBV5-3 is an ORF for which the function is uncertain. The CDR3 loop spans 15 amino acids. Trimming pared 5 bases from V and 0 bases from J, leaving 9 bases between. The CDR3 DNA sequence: TGTGCCAGAAGTCCGGGTCCCTCTGGGGCCAACGTCCTGACTTTC. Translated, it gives CARSPGPSGANVLTF.

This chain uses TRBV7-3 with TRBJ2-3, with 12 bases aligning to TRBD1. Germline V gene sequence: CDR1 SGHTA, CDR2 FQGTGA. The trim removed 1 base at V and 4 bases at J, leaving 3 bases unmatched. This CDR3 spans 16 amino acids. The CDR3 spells CASSLMGTGGADTQYF. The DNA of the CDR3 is TGTGCCAGCAGCTTAATGGGGACAGGGGGCGCAGATACGCAGTATTTT.

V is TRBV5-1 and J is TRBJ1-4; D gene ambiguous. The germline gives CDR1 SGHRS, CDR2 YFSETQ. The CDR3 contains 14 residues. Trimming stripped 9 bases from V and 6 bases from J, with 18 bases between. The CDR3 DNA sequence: TGCGCCACCGCACCGACTCGGGGAGATGAAAAACTGTTTTTT. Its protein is CATAPTRGDEKLFF.

The CDR3 region is CASSYRTGYYSGANVLTF. The DNA of the CDR3 is TGTGCCAGCAGCTACCGGACAGGGTACTACTCTGGGGCCAACGTCCTGACTTTC. The V and J genes are TRBV7-9 and TRBJ2-6; TRBD1 aligns across 8 bases. V lost 4 bases, J lost 0 bases, and 8 bases stayed unmatched. Germline V gene data show CDR1 as SEHNR and CDR2 as FQNEAQ (reference sequence). This CDR3 spans 18 amino acids. Supplemented by reference TRBV7-9 and TRBJ2-6, the full variable domain reads DTGVSQNPRHKITKRGQNVTFRCDPISEHNRLYWYRQTLGQGPEFLTYFQNEAQLEKSRLLSDRFSAERPKGSFSTLEIQRTEQGDSAMYLCASSYRTGYYSGANVLTFGAGSRLTVL.

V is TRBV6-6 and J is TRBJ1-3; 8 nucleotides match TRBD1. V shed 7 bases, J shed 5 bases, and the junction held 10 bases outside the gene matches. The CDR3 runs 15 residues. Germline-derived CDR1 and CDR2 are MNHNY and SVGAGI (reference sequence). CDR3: CASIQRQGFRNTIYF. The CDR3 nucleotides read TGTGCCAGCATACAGAGACAGGGGTTTAGAAACACCATATATTTT.

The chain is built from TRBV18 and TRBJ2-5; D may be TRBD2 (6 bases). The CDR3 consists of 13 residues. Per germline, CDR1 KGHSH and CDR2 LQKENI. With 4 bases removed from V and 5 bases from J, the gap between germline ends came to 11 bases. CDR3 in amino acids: CASSRASEETQYF. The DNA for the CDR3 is TGTGCCAGCTCACGGGCTAGCGAGGAGACCCAGTACTTC.

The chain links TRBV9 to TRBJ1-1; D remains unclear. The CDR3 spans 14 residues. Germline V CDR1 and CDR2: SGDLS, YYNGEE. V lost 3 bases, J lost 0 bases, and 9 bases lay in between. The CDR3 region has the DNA TGTGCCAGCAGCGGCCACTTACTGAACACTGAAGCTTTCTTT. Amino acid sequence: CASSGHLLNTEAFF.

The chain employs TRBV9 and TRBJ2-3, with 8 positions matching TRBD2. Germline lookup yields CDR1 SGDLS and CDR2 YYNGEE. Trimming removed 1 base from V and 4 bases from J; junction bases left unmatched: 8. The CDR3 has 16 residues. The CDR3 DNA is TGTGCCAGCAGCGTATTCTCCAGCGGGAGTGCAGATACGCAGTATTTT. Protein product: CASSVFSSGSADTQYF.

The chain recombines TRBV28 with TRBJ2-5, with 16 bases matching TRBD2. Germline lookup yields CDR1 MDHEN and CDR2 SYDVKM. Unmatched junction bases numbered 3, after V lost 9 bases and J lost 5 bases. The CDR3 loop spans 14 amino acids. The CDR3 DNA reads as TGTGCCAGTAAGGGACTAGCGGGAGGGGAGACCCAGTACTTC. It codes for CASKGLAGGETQYF.